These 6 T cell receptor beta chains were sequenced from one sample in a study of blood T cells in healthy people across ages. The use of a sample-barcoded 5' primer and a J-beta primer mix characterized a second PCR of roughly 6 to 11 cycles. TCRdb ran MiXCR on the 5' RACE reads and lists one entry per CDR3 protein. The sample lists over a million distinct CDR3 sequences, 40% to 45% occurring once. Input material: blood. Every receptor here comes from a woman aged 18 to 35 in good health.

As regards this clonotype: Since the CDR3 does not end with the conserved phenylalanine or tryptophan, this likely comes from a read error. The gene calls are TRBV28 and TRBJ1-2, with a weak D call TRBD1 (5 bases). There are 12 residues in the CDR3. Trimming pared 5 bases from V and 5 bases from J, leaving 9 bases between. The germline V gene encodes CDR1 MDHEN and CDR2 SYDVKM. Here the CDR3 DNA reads TGTGCCAGCAGTCAGCAGGGTTATGGCTACACCCTC. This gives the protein CASSQQGYGYTL.

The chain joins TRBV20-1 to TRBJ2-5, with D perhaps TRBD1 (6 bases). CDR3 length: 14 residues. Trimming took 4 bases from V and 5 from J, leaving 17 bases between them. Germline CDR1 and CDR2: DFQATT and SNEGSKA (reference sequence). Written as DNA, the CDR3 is TGCAGTGCTAAAACAGAACAGGGAATGGAGACCCAGTACTTC. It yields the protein CSAKTEQGMETQYF.

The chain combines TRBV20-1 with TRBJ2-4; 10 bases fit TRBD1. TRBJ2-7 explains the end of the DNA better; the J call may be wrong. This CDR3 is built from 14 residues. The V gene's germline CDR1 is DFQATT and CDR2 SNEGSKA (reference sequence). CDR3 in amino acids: CSATDRGRGYEQYF. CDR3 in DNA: TGCAGTGCAACGGACAGGGGGAGGGGTTACGAGCAGTACTTC.

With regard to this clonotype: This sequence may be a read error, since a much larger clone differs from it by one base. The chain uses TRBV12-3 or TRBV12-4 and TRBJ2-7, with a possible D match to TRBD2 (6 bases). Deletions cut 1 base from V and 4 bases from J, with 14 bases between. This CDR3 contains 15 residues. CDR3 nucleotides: TGTGCCAGCAGTTTAGTCTGTTGGAGGGAGTACGAGCAGTACTTC. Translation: CASSLVCWREYEQYF.

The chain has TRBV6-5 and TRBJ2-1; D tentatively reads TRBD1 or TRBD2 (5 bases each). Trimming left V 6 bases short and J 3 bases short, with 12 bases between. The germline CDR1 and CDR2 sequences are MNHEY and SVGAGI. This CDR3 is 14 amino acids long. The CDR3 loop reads CASRPGRRYNEQFF. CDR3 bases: TGTGCCAGCAGACCGGGACGCCGCTACAATGAGCAGTTCTTC.

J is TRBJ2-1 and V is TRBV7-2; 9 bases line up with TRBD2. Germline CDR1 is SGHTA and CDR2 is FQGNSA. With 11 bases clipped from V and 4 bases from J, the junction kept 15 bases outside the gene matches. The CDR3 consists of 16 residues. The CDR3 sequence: CAARRGVAGVYNEQFF. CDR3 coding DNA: TGTGCCGCAAGACGCGGGGTAGCGGGAGTGTACAATGAGCAGTTCTTC.